The 18 T cell receptor beta chains in this list originate from one sample, sequenced in a study of blood T cell repertoires in COVID-19. Generated by immunoSEQ multiplex PCR, the TCRdb table keeps only in-frame clones and is missing some. The sample has about 150,000 clones; roughly four fifths are singletons. Sample: peripheral blood. These receptors came from a woman in her sixties with acute or convalescent COVID-19.

This sequence joins TRBV7-8 and TRBJ1-1; tentative D call: TRBD1 (6 bases). The germline gives CDR1 SGHVS, CDR2 FQNEAQ. V lost 5 bases and J lost 0, with 19 bases in between. There are 17 residues in the CDR3. The CDR3 region has the DNA TGTGCCAGCAGCGCACCCCAGGGGCGGGTCCTGAACACTGAAGCTTTCTTT. Encoded protein: CASSAPQGRVLNTEAFF.

This clone was seen a single time. V is TRBV30 and J is TRBJ1-6; no definite D call. Germline CDR1 and CDR2: GTSNPN and SVGIG (reference sequence). V lost 5 bases, J lost 7 bases, and 18 bases lay in between. The CDR3 spans 15 residues. The CDR3 here is CAWEVGRPPNSPLHF. The DNA for the CDR3 is TGTGCCTGGGAGGTAGGGAGGCCGCCCAATTCACCCCTCCACTTT. Filled out from reference TRBV30 and TRBJ1-6, the complete variable domain reads SQTIHQWPATLVQPVGSPLSLECTVEGTSNPNLYWYRQAAGRGLQLLFYSVGIGQISSEVPQNLSASRPQDRQFILSSKKLLLSDSGFYLCAWEVGRPPNSPLHFGNGTRLTVT.

This clone was observed a single time. The chain links TRBV9 to TRBJ2-3; tentatively, D is TRBD2 (7 bases). The CDR3 has 16 residues. CDR1 and CDR2 (germline): SGDLS, YYNGEE. V dropped 3 bases and J dropped 3 bases, with 17 bases sitting between them. The CDR3 DNA is TGTGCCAGCAGCGGTGGCGGGGGCGCAGGAACAGATACGCAGTATTTT. Encoded protein: CASSGGGGAGTDTQYF.

The chain is built from TRBV11-2 and TRBJ2-7, with D perhaps TRBD2 (6 bases). Per the germline V gene, CDR1 is SGHAT and CDR2 is FQNNGV. The CDR3 is 13 amino acids. Deletions cut 3 bases from V and 1 base from J, with 7 bases between. The CDR3 is CASSFSGSYEQYV. In DNA, the CDR3 is TGTGCCAGCAGCTTTAGCGGATCCTACGAGCAGTACGTC.

The chain has TRBV2 and TRBJ1-2, with TRBD1 matching 7 bases. Losses at the gene ends were 6 bases for V and 4 bases for J; bases not matched to a gene: 5. Germline CDR1 and CDR2: SNHLY and FYNNEI. The CDR3 spans 13 residues. The CDR3 region is CASRARDSYGYTF. In DNA, the CDR3 is TGTGCCAGCAGGGCCCGGGACAGCTATGGCTACACCTTC.

This clone was counted a single time. V is TRBV3-1 (or the pseudogene TRBV3-2) and J is TRBJ1-1; D is uncertain. The CDR3 spans 14 residues. V was trimmed by 4 bases and J by 1 base, leaving 10 bases between them. Germline V lookup: CDR1 LGHDT, CDR2 YNNKEL (reference sequence). In DNA, the CDR3 is TGTGCCAGCAGCCCTCTACGAGGGAACACTGAAGCTTTCTTT. It codes for CASSPLRGNTEAFF.

V usage is TRBV18 and J usage is TRBJ1-1; D possibly corresponds to TRBD1 (5 bases). Trimming removed 1 base at V and 4 bases at J, with 13 bases between. The CDR3 loop spans 15 amino acids. Germline V lookup: CDR1 KGHSH, CDR2 LQKENI. The CDR3 here is CASSPRQQDVTEAFF. The CDR3, as DNA: TGTGCCAGCTCACCACGACAACAGGACGTCACTGAAGCTTTCTTT.

This clone came up a few times. This chain uses TRBV4-1 with TRBJ2-1; D is uncertain. The CDR3 contains 16 residues. CDR1 and CDR2 from the germline V gene are MGHRA and YSYEKL. Trimming took 1 base from V and 0 from J, leaving 10 bases between them. CDR3 nucleotides: TGCGCCAGCAGCCAAGGTCCACAAAGCTCCTACAATGAGCAGTTCTTC. This codes for CASSQGPQSSYNEQFF.

V is TRBV28 and J is TRBJ2-7; D unclear. Trimming shortened V by 4 bases and J by 1 base, and 14 bases separated the two germline ends. The CDR3 length is 15 residues. Looked up from germline, CDR1 is MDHEN and CDR2 is SYDVKM. The CDR3 sequence is CASSSSSTGSYEQYV. In DNA form, the CDR3 reads TGTGCCAGCAGTTCGAGTTCCACGGGTTCCTACGAGCAGTACGTC.

The chain couples TRBV19 to TRBJ2-2; D unresolved. The germline V and J ends were trimmed by 3 bases and 7 bases, with 15 bases remaining between them. Germline CDR1 and CDR2: LNHDA and SQIVND (reference sequence). This CDR3 comprises 15 residues. CDR3 in amino acids: CASSIHPRRGGELFF. CDR3 DNA sequence: TGTGCCAGTAGTATCCACCCGAGGAGAGGCGGGGAGCTGTTTTTT.

The chain combines TRBV7-9 with TRBJ2-6, with unresolved D. CDR3 length: 14 residues. CDR1 is SEHNR, CDR2 FQNEAQ, per germline (reference sequence). The ends were cut back, 2 bases at V and 7 bases at J, with 9 bases in the middle. CDR3 residues: CASSLFQAANVLTF. In nucleotides, the CDR3 is TGTGCCAGCAGCTTATTTCAAGCAGCCAACGTCCTGACTTTC.

V usage is TRBV5-1 and J usage is TRBJ1-2; tentative D call: TRBD1 (5 bases). Germline lookup yields CDR1 SGHRS and CDR2 YFSETQ. Trimming removed 4 bases from V and 0 bases from J, with 13 bases in between. This CDR3 comprises 15 residues. In nucleotides, the CDR3 is TGCGCCAGCAGCCTAACAGGAGGGGCTAACTATGGCTACACCTTC. It is translated as CASSLTGGANYGYTF. Drawing the rest from reference TRBV5-1 and TRBJ1-2, the complete variable domain is KAGVTQTPRYLIKTRGQQVTLSCSPISGHRSVSWYQQTPGQGLQFLFEYFSETQRNKGNFPGRFSGRQFSNSRSEMNVSTLELGDSALYLCASSLTGGANYGYTFGSGTRLTVV.

This chain joins TRBV11-2 and TRBJ2-4; unclear D gene. Germline V gene data show CDR1 as SGHAT and CDR2 as FQNNGV. This CDR3 has 16 amino acids. V was cut by 5 bases and J by 5 bases, with 19 bases left in between. The CDR3 nucleotides are TGTGCCAGCAGCCCACCCCTCACCGCAACGGAAAACATTCAGTACTTC. It is translated as CASSPPLTATENIQYF. The variable domain in full, with the rest retrieved from reference TRBV11-2 and TRBJ2-4, is EAGVAQSPRYKIIEKRQSVAFWCNPISGHATLYWYQQILGQGPKLLIQFQNNGVVDDSQLPKDRFSAERLKGVDSTLKIQPAKLEDSAVYLCASSPPLTATENIQYFGAGTRLSVL.

The gene calls are TRBV5-1 and TRBJ2-7; D is possibly TRBD2 (7 bases). Germline CDR1 and CDR2: SGHRS and YFSETQ. V was pared by 3 bases and J by 5 bases, with 15 bases between. This CDR3 has 14 amino acids. The CDR3 loop is CASSYPAGAHEQYF. CDR3 sequence (DNA): TGCGCCAGCAGCTACCCTGCGGGGGCCCACGAGCAGTACTTC.

The J gene is TRBJ2-2, the V gene TRBV29-1, with 7 bases identical to TRBD1. CDR1 and CDR2 (germline): SQVTM, ANQGSEA. Trimming cost V 2 bases and J 4 bases; bases outside gene matches: 1. The CDR3 is 13 residues long. CDR3: CSVENRGTGELFF. CDR3 sequence (DNA): TGCAGCGTTGAAAACAGGGGCACCGGGGAGCTGTTTTTT.

The chain employs TRBV6-6 and TRBJ1-2; TRBD1 agrees at 8 bases. The junction had 4 bases not matched to a gene; V was cut back by 3 bases and J by 4 bases. The germline V gene has CDR1 MNHNY and CDR2 SVGAGI (reference sequence). The CDR3 spans 14 residues. CDR3 DNA sequence: TGTGCCAGCAGTTATTCGGACAGGGCCTATGGCTACACCTTC. It codes for CASSYSDRAYGYTF.

The gene calls are TRBV19 and TRBJ2-7, with TRBD1 identical over 7 bases. The CDR3 loop spans 14 amino acids. Germline V gene lookup returns CDR1 LNHDA and CDR2 SQIVND (reference sequence). V gave up 6 bases and J gave up 1 base; unmatched junction bases: 6. The CDR3 loop reads CASSTPGQSYEQYF. CDR3 nucleotide sequence: TGTGCCAGTAGCACCCCGGGACAGTCCTACGAGCAGTACTTC.

This chain links TRBV20-1 with TRBJ1-5; D remains ambiguous. V was shortened by 1 base and J by 11 bases, with 9 bases between the two germline ends. This CDR3 region has 11 residues. Germline CDR1 is DFQATT and CDR2 is SNEGSKA (reference sequence). The CDR3 bases are TGCAGTGCTAGAGGCGGGTCGGCCCAGCATTTT. Translating gives CSARGGSAQHF.